These 15 T cell receptor beta chains were sequenced from one sample in a study of PD-L1 blockade in urothelial cancer. The assay was immunoSEQ multiplex PCR, and TCRdb's table has in-frame clones only and misses some. The sample consists of under 40,000 clones, 80% to 90% of them appearing once. The starting material was PBMCs, obtained around atezolizumab (anti-PD-L1) treatment. All receptors derive from a man aged 50 to 59 with urothelial cancer.

The chain couples TRBV7-2 to TRBJ1-5; TRBD1 matches at 9 bases. Unmatched junction bases numbered 12, after V lost 1 base and J lost 2 bases. The CDR3 is 19 amino acids. From germline, CDR1 is SGHTA and CDR2 FQGNSA. The CDR3 protein is CASSLGGWGQGFGNQPQHF. CDR3 DNA sequence: TGTGCCAGCAGCTTAGGTGGTTGGGGACAGGGTTTTGGCAATCAGCCCCAGCATTTT.

The chain couples TRBV7-2 to TRBJ1-1; perhaps TRBD1 as D (6 bases). The length of the CDR3 is 13 residues. V shed 5 bases and J shed 1 base, with 8 bases lying between them. CDR1 and CDR2 from the germline V gene are SGHTA and FQGNSA. CDR3 coding DNA: TGTGCCAGCAGCACACAGGGGAACACTGAAGCTTTCTTT. Translation gives CASSTQGNTEAFF.

A single count supports this clone. The chain employs TRBV7-9 and TRBJ2-1; D not resolved. CDR3 length: 13 residues. Germline V gives CDR1 SEHNR, CDR2 FQNEAQ (reference sequence). Trimming took off 2 bases at V and 9 bases at J, with 11 bases between the two ends. The CDR3 spells CASSLMGPGEQFF. In DNA, the CDR3 is TGTGCCAGCAGCTTAATGGGTCCGGGTGAGCAGTTCTTC.

V is TRBV5-6 and J is TRBJ2-3, with 9 bases fitting TRBD2. The CDR3 sequence is 17 residues long. Germline V gene lookup returns CDR1 SGHDT and CDR2 YYEEEE. V trimming: 1 base; J trimming: 2 bases; junction bases outside the gene matches: 8. The CDR3 nucleotides are TGTGCCAGCAGCTTGTGGCGGGAGGGCCGTGACACAGATACGCAGTATTTT. Encoded protein: CASSLWREGRDTDTQYF.

The table lists this clone with a count of one. The chain is built from TRBV19 and TRBJ2-3; 7 nucleotides align to TRBD2. Per germline, CDR1 LNHDA and CDR2 SQIVND (reference sequence). After removal of 7 bases from V and 3 bases from J, the junction contained 10 bases not matched to a gene. The CDR3 totals 15 residues. The CDR3 loop is CASKTSVQPTDTQYF. DNA of the CDR3: TGTGCCAGTAAAACTAGCGTCCAACCGACAGATACGCAGTATTTT.

This chain joins TRBV11-2 and TRBJ2-2, with D maybe TRBD2 (6 bases). The V gene's germline CDR1 is SGHAT and CDR2 FQNNGV. This CDR3 region has 17 residues. V gave up 4 bases and J gave up 3 bases, with 18 bases separating them. The CDR3 sequence: CASSSFNAGRYTGELFF. The CDR3 nucleotides read TGTGCCAGCAGCTCTTTTAATGCGGGACGCTACACCGGGGAGCTGTTTTTT.

The CDR3: CASRMGGGNLNTGELFF. The CDR3 DNA reads as TGCGCCAGCCGGATGGGAGGCGGAAATCTCAACACCGGGGAGCTGTTTTTT. The chain carries TRBV10-2 and TRBJ2-2, with D perhaps matching TRBD2 (6 bases). V dropped 8 bases and J dropped 2 bases, with 21 bases sitting between them. CDR1 is WSHSY and CDR2 is SAAADI in the germline V gene. CDR3 length: 17 amino acids.

This chain uses TRBV6-5 with TRBJ1-2; a possible D gene is TRBD1 (5 bases). V was cut by 4 bases and J by 1 base, with 13 bases left in between. This CDR3 is built from 15 residues. Germline V gene sequence: CDR1 MNHEY, CDR2 SVGAGI. The DNA of the CDR3 is TGTGCCAGCAGTTCCAAAAGACAGATTAACTATGGCTACACCTTC. Amino acids: CASSSKRQINYGYTF.

This chain links TRBV5-1 with TRBJ1-4, with D perhaps TRBD1 (6 bases). Germline V gene data show CDR1 as SGHRS and CDR2 as YFSETQ. This CDR3 spans 16 amino acids. V lost 0 bases to trimming and J lost 3 bases, with 12 bases between them. The CDR3: CASSLAGAPSNEKLFF. Written as DNA, the CDR3 is TGCGCCAGCAGCTTGGCAGGGGCCCCCTCTAATGAAAAACTGTTTTTT. Looking up the rest from reference TRBV5-1 and TRBJ1-4 gives the full variable domain: KAGVTQTPRYLIKTRGQQVTLSCSPISGHRSVSWYQQTPGQGLQFLFEYFSETQRNKGNFPGRFSGRQFSNSRSEMNVSTLELGDSALYLCASSLAGAPSNEKLFFGSGTQLSVL.

The chain combines TRBV6-1 with TRBJ1-3; 11 bases match TRBD1. The CDR3 runs 14 residues. Germline lookup yields CDR1 MNHNS and CDR2 SASEGT. Losses at the gene ends were 6 bases for V and 3 bases for J; bases not matched to a gene: 1. The CDR3 spells CASRDRGLGNTIYF. CDR3 sequence (DNA): TGTGCCAGCAGGGACAGGGGGCTTGGAAACACCATATATTTT.

V is TRBV11-3 and J is TRBJ2-6; 8 bases align to TRBD1. The V and J ends lost 5 bases and 0 bases, in that order; junction bases with no gene match: 9. The CDR3 totals 18 residues. In germline, CDR1 is SGHNT, CDR2 YENEEA. As DNA, the CDR3 is TGTGCCAGCAGCCCGTCCGGGACAGGATACTCTGGGGCCAACGTCCTGACTTTC. Translated: CASSPSGTGYSGANVLTF.

The chain employs TRBV2 and TRBJ2-5; TRBD1 might be the D (5 bases). Germline lookup yields CDR1 SNHLY and CDR2 FYNNEI. The CDR3 covers 13 residues. Trimming took off 7 bases at V and 2 bases at J, with 11 bases between the two ends. CDR3 sequence (DNA): TGTGCCAGCAAGAACAGGTCTCAAGAGACCCAGTACTTC. It codes for CASKNRSQETQYF. The whole variable domain, remainder taken from reference TRBV2 and TRBJ2-5, is EPEVTQTPSHQVTQMGQEVILRCVPISNHLYFYWYRQILGQKVEFLVSFYNNEISEKSEIFDDQFSVERPDGSNFTLKIRSTKLEDSAMYFCASKNRSQETQYFGPGTRLLVL.

The chain employs TRBV7-2 and TRBJ2-7, with TRBD1 matching over 12 bases. Trimming cost V 7 bases and J 12 bases; bases outside gene matches: 10. Looked up from germline, CDR1 is SGHTA and CDR2 is FQGNSA. This CDR3 comprises 13 residues. The CDR3 nucleotides read TGTGCCAGCACCCCCGGGACAGGGGGCGTAGGGTACTTC. Its translation: CASTPGTGGVGYF.

This chain links TRBV10-3 with TRBJ1-1; D call uncertain. Germline V gene data show CDR1 as ENHRY and CDR2 as SYGVKD. The CDR3 sequence is 16 residues long. V lost 6 bases, J lost 0 bases, and 17 bases lay in between. The CDR3 loop is CAISPAGGSLNTEAFF. The CDR3 DNA sequence: TGTGCCATCAGCCCTGCGGGAGGGTCCCTGAACACTGAAGCTTTCTTT.

The genes are TRBV5-1 and TRBJ2-2; D is possibly TRBD2 (8 bases). Germline V gene lookup returns CDR1 SGHRS and CDR2 YFSETQ. V shed 4 bases and J shed 6 bases, with 25 bases lying between them. The CDR3 is 18 residues long. CDR3: CASSPMTGSGRLSGELFF. The DNA of the CDR3 is TGCGCCAGCAGCCCGATGACAGGGAGCGGGAGACTTTCCGGGGAGCTGTTTTTT.